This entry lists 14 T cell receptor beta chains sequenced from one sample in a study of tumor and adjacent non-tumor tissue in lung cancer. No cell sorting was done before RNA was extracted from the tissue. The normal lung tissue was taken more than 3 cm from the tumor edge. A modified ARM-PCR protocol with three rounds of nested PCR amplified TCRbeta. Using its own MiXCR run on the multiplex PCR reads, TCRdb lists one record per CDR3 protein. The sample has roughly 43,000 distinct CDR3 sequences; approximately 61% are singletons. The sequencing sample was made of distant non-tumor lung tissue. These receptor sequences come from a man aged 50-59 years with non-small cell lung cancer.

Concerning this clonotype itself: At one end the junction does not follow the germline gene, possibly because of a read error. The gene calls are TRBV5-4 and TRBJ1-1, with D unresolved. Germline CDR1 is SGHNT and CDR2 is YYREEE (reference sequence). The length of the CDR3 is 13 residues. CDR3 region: CANSTTLKSQAFF. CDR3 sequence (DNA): TGTGCCAACAGCACGACCCTGAAGAGTCAAGCTTTCTTT.

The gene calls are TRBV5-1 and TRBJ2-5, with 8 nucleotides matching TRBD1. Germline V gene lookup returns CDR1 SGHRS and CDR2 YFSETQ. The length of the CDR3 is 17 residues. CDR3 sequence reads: CAGSLAGTGRRGETQYF. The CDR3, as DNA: TGCGCTGGCAGCTTGGCCGGGACAGGTCGAAGGGGGGAGACCCAGTACTTC.

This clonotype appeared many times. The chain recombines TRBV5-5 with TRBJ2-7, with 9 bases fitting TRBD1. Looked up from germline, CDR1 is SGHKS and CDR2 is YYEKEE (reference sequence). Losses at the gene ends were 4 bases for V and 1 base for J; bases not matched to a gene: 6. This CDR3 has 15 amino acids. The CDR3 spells CASSRDRDASYEQYF. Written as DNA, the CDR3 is TGTGCCAGCAGCCGGGACAGGGACGCTTCCTACGAGCAGTACTTC.

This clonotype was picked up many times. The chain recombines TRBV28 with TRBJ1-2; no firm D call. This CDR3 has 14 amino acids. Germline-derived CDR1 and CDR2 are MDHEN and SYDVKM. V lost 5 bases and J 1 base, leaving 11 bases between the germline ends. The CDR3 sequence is CASSTSWGNYGYTF. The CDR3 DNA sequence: TGTGCCAGCAGTACTTCTTGGGGTAACTATGGCTACACCTTC.

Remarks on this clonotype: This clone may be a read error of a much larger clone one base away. The CDR3 coding sequence is TGTGCCAGCAACATAGCTTGGGATTTGAGAACTGAAGCTTTCTTT. Protein: CASNIAWDLRTEAFF. The chain joins TRBV12-3 or TRBV12-4 to TRBJ1-1; the D is unclear. V lost 7 bases and J lost 5, with 20 bases in between. The CDR3 totals 15 residues.

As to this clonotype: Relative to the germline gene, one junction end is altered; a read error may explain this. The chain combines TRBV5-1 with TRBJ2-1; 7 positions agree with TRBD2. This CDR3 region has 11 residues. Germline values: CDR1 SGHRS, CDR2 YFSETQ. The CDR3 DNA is TGCACCAGCAGCGGGGATCTTGACCATTTCTTC. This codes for CTSSGDLDHFF.

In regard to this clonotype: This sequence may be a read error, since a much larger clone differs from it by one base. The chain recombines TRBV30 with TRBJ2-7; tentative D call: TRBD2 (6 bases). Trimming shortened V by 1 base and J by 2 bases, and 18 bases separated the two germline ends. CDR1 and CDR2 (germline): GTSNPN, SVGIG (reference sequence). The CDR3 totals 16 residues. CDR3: CAWSGVLARTTYEQYF. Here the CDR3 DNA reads TGTGCCTGGAGTGGCGTGCTAGCGCGGACCACCTACGAGCAGTACTTC.

In nucleotides, the CDR3 is TGTGCCAATAGCCAGACAGGGTTCGAGCAGTACTTC. Amino acid sequence: CANSQTGFEQYF. The chain couples TRBV7-8 to TRBJ2-7; 7 bases agree with TRBD1. With V trimmed by 10 bases and J by 6 bases, 9 bases remained unmatched. The CDR3 consists of 12 residues. CDR1 SGHVS and CDR2 FQNEAQ come from the germline V gene.

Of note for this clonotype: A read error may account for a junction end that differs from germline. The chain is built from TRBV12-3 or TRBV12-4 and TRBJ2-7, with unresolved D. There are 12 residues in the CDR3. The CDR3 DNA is TGTGCCAGCAGCGGCCACTCCTACAAGCAGTATTTC. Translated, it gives CASSGHSYKQYF.

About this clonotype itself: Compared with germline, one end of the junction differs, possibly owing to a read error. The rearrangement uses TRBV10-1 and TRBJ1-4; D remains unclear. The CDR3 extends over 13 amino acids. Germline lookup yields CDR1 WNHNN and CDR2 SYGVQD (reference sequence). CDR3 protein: CASQVATNEKLFF. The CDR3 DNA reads TGCGCCAGTCAAGTCGCAACTAATGAGAAACTGTTTTTT.

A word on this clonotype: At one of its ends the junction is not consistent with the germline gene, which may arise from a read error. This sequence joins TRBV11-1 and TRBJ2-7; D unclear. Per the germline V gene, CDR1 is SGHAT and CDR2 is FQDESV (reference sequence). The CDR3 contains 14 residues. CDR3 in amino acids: CASSPPTGRGEQYF. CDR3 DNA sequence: TGTGCCAGCAGCCCACCGACGGGCAGAGGCGAGCAGTATTTC.

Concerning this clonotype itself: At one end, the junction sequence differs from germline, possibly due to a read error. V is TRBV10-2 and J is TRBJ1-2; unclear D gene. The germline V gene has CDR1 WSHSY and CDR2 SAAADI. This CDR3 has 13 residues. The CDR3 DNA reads TGCGCCAGCAGTTTTAGACGGAACTATGACTACACCTTC. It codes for CASSFRRNYDYTF.

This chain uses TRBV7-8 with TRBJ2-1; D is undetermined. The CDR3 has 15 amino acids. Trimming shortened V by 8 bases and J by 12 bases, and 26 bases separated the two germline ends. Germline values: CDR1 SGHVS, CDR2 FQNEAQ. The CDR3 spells CASQRETYSYDGQFF. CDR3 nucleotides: TGTGCCAGCCAAAGAGAGACCTACTCCTACGATGGGCAGTTCTTC.

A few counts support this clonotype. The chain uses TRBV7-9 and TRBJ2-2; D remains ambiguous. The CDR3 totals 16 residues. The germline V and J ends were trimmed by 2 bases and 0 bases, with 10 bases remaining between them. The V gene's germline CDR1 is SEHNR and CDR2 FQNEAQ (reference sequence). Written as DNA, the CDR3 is TGTGCCAGCAGCTTACGGACGTTCGCGAACACCGGGGAGCTGTTTTTT. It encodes CASSLRTFANTGELFF. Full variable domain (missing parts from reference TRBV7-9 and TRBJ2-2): DTGVSQNPRHKITKRGQNVTFRCDPISEHNRLYWYRQTLGQGPEFLTYFQNEAQLEKSRLLSDRFSAERPKGSFSTLEIQRTEQGDSAMYLCASSLRTFANTGELFFGEGSRLTVL.